The source of this TCR beta chain is a study of response to subunit inactivated influenza vaccine. Study observations and caveats: Authors suggested each seasonal flu vaccination may recruit only limited numbers of new T cells.

The CDR3 length is 15 residues. Germline V lookup: CDR1 LGHDT, CDR2 YNNKEL (reference sequence). V was pared by 1 base and J by 7 bases, with 14 bases between. TCRdb re-called the RT-PCR reads through MiXCR, storing one row per CDR3 protein. The sample holds 550,000 to 800,000 distinct CDR3 sequences, 15% to 18% seen once. This clonotype was detected only a few times. What it recognizes is unknown. The sequence was collected from a man in his fifties who received an inactivated influenza vaccine. Sequenced material: PBMCs from blood, taken roughly 12 days after vaccination. The chain joins TRBV3-1 to TRBJ2-1; perhaps TRBD2 as D (5 bases). The CDR3 nucleotides read TGTGCCAGCAGCCAAGTTGATACCCCGGGGAATGAGCAGTTCTTC. As protein: CASSQVDTPGNEQFF.